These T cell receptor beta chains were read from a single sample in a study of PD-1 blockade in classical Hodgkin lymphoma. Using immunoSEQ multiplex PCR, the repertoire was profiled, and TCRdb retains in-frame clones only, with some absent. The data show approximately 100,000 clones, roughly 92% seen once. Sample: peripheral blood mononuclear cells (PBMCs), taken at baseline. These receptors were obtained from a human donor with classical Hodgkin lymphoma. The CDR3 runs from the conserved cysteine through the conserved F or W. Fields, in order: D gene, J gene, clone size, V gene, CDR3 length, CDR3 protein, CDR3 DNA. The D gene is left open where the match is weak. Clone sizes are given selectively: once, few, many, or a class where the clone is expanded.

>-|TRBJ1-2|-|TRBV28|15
CASSLVLLANYGYTF
TGTGCCAGCAGTTTAGTCCTCCTAGCTAACTATGGCTACACCTTC
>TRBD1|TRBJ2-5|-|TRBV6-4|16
CASSDPDRGRGETQYF
TGTGCCAGCAGTGACCCGGACAGGGGGAGAGGAGAGACCCAGTACTTC
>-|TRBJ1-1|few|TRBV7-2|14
CASSFGPTNTEAFF
TGTGCCAGCAGCTTCGGACCGACAAACACTGAAGCTTTCTTT
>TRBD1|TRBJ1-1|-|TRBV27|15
CASSPGLTGRTEAFF
TGTGCCAGCAGTCCAGGCCTGACAGGGCGCACTGAAGCTTTCTTT
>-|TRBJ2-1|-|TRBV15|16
CATSRDWAESYNEQFF
TGTGCCACCAGCAGAGATTGGGCGGAGTCCTACAATGAGCAGTTCTTC
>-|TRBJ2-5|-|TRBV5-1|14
CASSLQGPTETQYF
TGCGCCAGCAGCTTGCAGGGACCCACGGAGACCCAGTACTTC
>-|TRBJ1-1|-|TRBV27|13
CASSLARVTEAFF
TGTGCCAGCAGTTTGGCACGAGTCACTGAAGCTTTCTTT
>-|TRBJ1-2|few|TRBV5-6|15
CASSQDLQGEYGYTF
TGTGCCAGCAGCCAGGACCTACAGGGAGAGTATGGCTACACCTTC
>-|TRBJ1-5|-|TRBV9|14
CASSVGGSNQPQHF
TGTGCCAGCAGCGTCGGGGGTAGCAATCAGCCCCAGCATTTT
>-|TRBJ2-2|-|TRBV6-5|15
CASNVGGTNTGELFF
TGTGCCAGCAACGTGGGGGGTACGAACACCGGGGAGCTGTTTTTT
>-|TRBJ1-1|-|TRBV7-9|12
CASTGLWAEAFF
TGTGCCAGCACGGGCCTTTGGGCTGAAGCTTTCTTT
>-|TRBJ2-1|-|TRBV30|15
CAWSVREQSYNEQFF
TGTGCCTGGAGTGTAAGGGAACAGAGCTACAATGAGCAGTTCTTC
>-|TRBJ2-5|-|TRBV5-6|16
CASSLVWRGNQETQYF
TGTGCCAGCAGCTTGGTATGGCGGGGCAACCAAGAGACCCAGTACTTC
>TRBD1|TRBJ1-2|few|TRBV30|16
CAWSVPRDRGLDGYTF
TGTGCCTGGAGTGTACCCCGGGACAGGGGACTCGATGGCTACACCTTC
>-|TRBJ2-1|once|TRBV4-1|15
CASSQPVRVRDEQFF
TGCGCCAGCAGCCAACCGGTACGGGTGAGGGATGAGCAGTTCTTC
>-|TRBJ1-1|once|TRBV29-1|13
CSGQQLMNTEAFF
TGCAGCGGACAACAGCTCATGAACACTGAAGCTTTCTTT
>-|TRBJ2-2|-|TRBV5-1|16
CASSLVGGTNTGELFF
TGCGCCAGCAGCTTGGTCGGCGGGACGAACACCGGGGAGCTGTTTTTT
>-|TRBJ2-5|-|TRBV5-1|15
CASSLVPTGRETQYF
TGCGCCAGCAGCTTGGTGCCAACGGGCCGAGAGACCCAGTACTTC
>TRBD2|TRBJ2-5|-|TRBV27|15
CASSLLGTSGKTQYF
TGTGCCAGCAGTTTATTGGGGACTAGCGGCAAGACCCAGTACTTC
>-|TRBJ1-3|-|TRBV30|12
CAWVSPGNTIYF
TGTGCCTGGGTCAGCCCTGGAAACACCATATATTTT
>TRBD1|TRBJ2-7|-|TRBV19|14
CASSLPGQMYEQYF
TGTGCCAGTAGTCTTCCGGGACAGATGTACGAGCAGTACTTC